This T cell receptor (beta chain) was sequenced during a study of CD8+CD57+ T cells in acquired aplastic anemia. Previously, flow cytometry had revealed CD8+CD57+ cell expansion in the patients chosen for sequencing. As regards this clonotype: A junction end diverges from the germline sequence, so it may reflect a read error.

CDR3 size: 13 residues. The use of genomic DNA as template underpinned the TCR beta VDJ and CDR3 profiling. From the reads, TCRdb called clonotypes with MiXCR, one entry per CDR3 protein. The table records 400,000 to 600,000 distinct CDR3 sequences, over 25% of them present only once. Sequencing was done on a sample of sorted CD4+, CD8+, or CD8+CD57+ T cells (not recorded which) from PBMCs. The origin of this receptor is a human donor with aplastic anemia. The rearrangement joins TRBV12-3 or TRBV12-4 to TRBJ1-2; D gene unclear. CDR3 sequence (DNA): TGTGCCGGCAGAAAGAGGCAAGGCCATGGCTACACCTTC. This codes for CAGRKRQGHGYTF.